The 10 T cell receptor beta chains given below trace back to one sample, sequenced in a study of blood T cell repertoires in COVID-19. Method: immunoSEQ multiplex PCR; TCRdb's copy keeps in-frame clones and lacks some. Among roughly 320,000 clones listed, about nine tenths were seen once. The sequenced material came from PBMCs or T cells enriched from blood (not recorded which). The receptors shown here come from a man aged 25 to 40 who had recovered from COVID-19.

The V gene is TRBV5-1, the J gene TRBJ1-2, with 7 bases fitting TRBD1. CDR1 and CDR2 from the germline V gene are SGHRS and YFSETQ. The junction had 12 bases not matched to a gene; V was cut back by 7 bases and J by 3 bases. The length of the CDR3 is 15 residues. CDR3 sequence reads: CASRWTGNSYYGYTF. The CDR3 DNA follows: TGCGCCAGCCGATGGACAGGCAACTCTTACTATGGCTACACCTTC. Together with reference TRBV5-1 and TRBJ1-2, the CDR3 gives the full variable domain: KAGVTQTPRYLIKTRGQQVTLSCSPISGHRSVSWYQQTPGQGLQFLFEYFSETQRNKGNFPGRFSGRQFSNSRSEMNVSTLELGDSALYLCASRWTGNSYYGYTFGSGTRLTVV.

This chain links TRBV18 with TRBJ1-5, with D perhaps matching TRBD1 (5 bases). Germline V gene lookup returns CDR1 KGHSH and CDR2 LQKENI. With 3 bases removed from V and 7 bases from J, the gap between germline ends came to 13 bases. The CDR3 is 14 amino acids. The CDR3: CASSPQGGGQPQHF. The CDR3 nucleotides are TGTGCCAGCTCACCCCAGGGAGGCGGACAGCCCCAGCATTTT.

The chain links TRBV27 to TRBJ2-2, with D possibly matching TRBD1 (5 bases). Germline-derived CDR1 and CDR2 are MNHEY and SMNVEV (reference sequence). CDR3 length: 16 residues. V shed 5 bases and J shed 5 bases, with 18 bases lying between them. In DNA, the CDR3 is TGTGCCAGCAGTCGGCAGGGTCCGAAAGGAACCGGGGAGCTGTTTTTT. This encodes CASSRQGPKGTGELFF.

This clone showed up just a few times. V and J are TRBV3-1 (or the pseudogene TRBV3-2) and TRBJ1-5, with D perhaps TRBD1 (5 bases). With 3 bases removed from V and 5 bases from J, the gap between germline ends came to 8 bases. The germline V gene encodes CDR1 LGHDT and CDR2 YNNKEL (reference sequence). CDR3 length: 13 residues. The CDR3 nucleotides are TGTGCCAGCAGCCAGGGGGGGGATCAGCCCCAGCATTTT. This sequence encodes CASSQGGDQPQHF.

V is TRBV14 and J is TRBJ2-1, with 9 bases matching TRBD2. CDR1 and CDR2 from the germline V gene are SGHDN and FVKESK. Unmatched junction bases numbered 14, after V lost 3 bases and J lost 14 bases. The CDR3 is 15 amino acids. The CDR3 loop is CASSHAEGASGTEFF. CDR3 DNA: TGTGCCAGCAGCCACGCGGAAGGGGCTAGCGGGACGGAGTTCTTC.

Turning to this clone: Distinct nucleotide sequences in the sample also encode this CDR3. The rearrangement uses TRBV9 and TRBJ2-3; TRBD2 matches 8 bases. The CDR3 runs to 15 residues. The junction had 5 bases not matched to a gene; V was cut back by 3 bases and J by 2 bases. The germline CDR1 and CDR2 sequences are SGDLS and YYNGEE. The CDR3 DNA reads as TGTGCCAGCAGCGCTCGGGGGGGTTCCACAGATACGCAGTATTTT. Translated, it gives CASSARGGSTDTQYF. Complete variable domain (other parts from reference TRBV9 and TRBJ2-3): DSGVTQTPKHLITATGQRVTLRCSPRSGDLSVYWYQQSLDQGLQFLIQYYNGEERAKGNILERFSAQQFPDLHSELNLSSLELGDSALYFCASSARGGSTDTQYFGPGTRLTVL.

The sample holds one count of this clone. The chain is built from TRBV11-2 and TRBJ2-7; D may be TRBD2 (7 bases). Germline lookup yields CDR1 SGHAT and CDR2 FQNNGV. The CDR3 totals 13 residues. V dropped 5 bases and J dropped 6 bases, with 14 bases sitting between them. In DNA, the CDR3 is TGTGCCAGCAGCCAGTGGGGGGGCAGCGAGCAGTACTTC. This sequence encodes CASSQWGGSEQYF.

The genes are TRBV5-4 and TRBJ2-2; no firm D call. The CDR3 totals 14 residues. Germline CDR1 reads SGHNT; CDR2 reads YYREEE (reference sequence). The V gene lost 4 bases and the J gene lost 1 base, with 8 bases spanning the gap. The CDR3 DNA is TGTGCCAGCAGCCCCGACTTGAACACCGGGGAGCTGTTTTTT. Its translation is CASSPDLNTGELFF.

This clone was detected only a few times. This chain joins TRBV4-1 and TRBJ2-1, with 8 nucleotides matching TRBD2. Germline CDR1 MGHRA, CDR2 YSYEKL. The CDR3 has 15 amino acids. V was pared by 4 bases and J by 4 bases, with 6 bases of the junction left unmatched. The CDR3 spells CASSLTSETYNEQFF. CDR3 nucleotides: TGCGCCAGCAGCCTGACTAGCGAAACATACAATGAGCAGTTCTTC.

The J gene is TRBJ1-2, the V gene TRBV18; D gene uncertain. The V and J ends lost 1 base and 1 base respectively, with 10 bases between them. The CDR3 is 15 residues long. CDR1 is KGHSH, CDR2 LQKENI, per germline. Here the CDR3 reads CASSPRQDFNYGYTF. The CDR3 DNA reads as TGTGCCAGCTCACCACGCCAGGACTTTAACTATGGCTACACCTTC.